The 20 T cell receptor beta chains below all came from one sample that was sequenced in a study of OX40 agonist ivuxolimab in advanced cancers. Produced via immunoSEQ multiplex PCR; TCRdb's table is partial and in-frame only. The repertoire holds 36,000 or so clones, with around 82% as singletons. Sequenced material: CD4+ or CD8+ T cells sorted from blood, taken in a trial of the OX40 agonist ivuxolimab. The receptors stem from an adult with an advanced solid tumor such as melanoma, head and neck, liver or kidney cancer.

The chain is built from TRBV19 and TRBJ1-6, with 7 bases fitting TRBD1. CDR3 size: 16 residues. Germline-derived CDR1 and CDR2 are LNHDA and SQIVND (reference sequence). J lost 6 bases, V lost 5 bases, and 10 bases had no gene match. As DNA, the CDR3 is TGTGCCAGTAGTGAGGACGACAGGGTACCTAATTCACCCCTCCACTTT. Protein: CASSEDDRVPNSPLHF.

The rearrangement uses TRBV6-5 and TRBJ2-1; 9 positions agree with TRBD2. This CDR3 contains 15 residues. J gave up 6 bases and V 4 bases, and 7 bases lay outside the gene matches. Germline CDR1 is MNHEY and CDR2 is SVGAGI. DNA for the CDR3: TGTGCCAGCAGTTTAGCGGGAGAGGGCCCCAATGAGCAGTTCTTC. Its translation: CASSLAGEGPNEQFF.

This sequence joins TRBV6-1 and TRBJ1-1, with 7 bases that match TRBD1. Germline V gene lookup returns CDR1 MNHNS and CDR2 SASEGT. Unmatched junction bases numbered 3, after V lost 5 bases and J lost 6 bases. This CDR3 has 12 amino acids. CDR3 nucleotides: TGTGCCAGCAGTAGACAGGGACCTGAAGCTTTCTTT. Translated, it gives CASSRQGPEAFF.

This clone showed up just a few times. The chain couples TRBV11-2 to TRBJ1-1; TRBD1 is a possible D gene (5 bases). From germline, CDR1 is SGHAT and CDR2 FQNNGV. V gave up 4 bases and J gave up 5 bases, with 14 bases separating them. The CDR3 covers 14 residues. The CDR3 DNA sequence: TGTGCCAGCAGCTCCCGGGACCGAAGGACTGAAGCTTTCTTT. Its translation: CASSSRDRRTEAFF.

The chain has TRBV2 and TRBJ1-1; a weak D match, TRBD1 (6 bases). CDR3 length: 16 amino acids. CDR1 and CDR2 (germline): SNHLY, FYNNEI. V was clipped by 1 base and J by 3 bases, with 15 bases between them. CDR3 DNA sequence: TGTGCCAGCAGTGAAGTGAGGACAGACATGCACACTGAAGCTTTCTTT. Translated: CASSEVRTDMHTEAFF.

This clone was recorded once. This chain connects TRBV4-3 to TRBJ1-4; 7 nucleotides agree with TRBD1. The J segment lost 3 bases and the V segment lost 0 bases, leaving 7 bases of the junction unmatched. CDR1 is LGHNA, CDR2 YSLEER, per germline. This CDR3 spans 17 amino acids. CDR3 nucleotide sequence: TGCGCCAGCAGCCAAGATTTACAGCAGGGGGCTAATGAAAAACTGTTTTTT. Encoded protein: CASSQDLQQGANEKLFF.

V and J are TRBV7-2 and TRBJ2-5, with D maybe TRBD2 (5 bases). The CDR3 covers 13 residues. The germline V gene has CDR1 SGHTA and CDR2 FQGNSA. Trimming pared 3 bases from V and 2 bases from J, leaving 7 bases between. Here the CDR3 reads CASSFGGQETQYF. CDR3 nucleotides: TGTGCCAGCAGCTTCGGCGGGCAAGAGACCCAGTACTTC.

This clone was detected once. V gene TRBV11-2 combines with J gene TRBJ1-1; D call uncertain. Per germline, CDR1 SGHAT and CDR2 FQNNGV. The CDR3 length is 14 residues. The V end was cut by 1 base, the J end by 7 bases, with 13 bases between. The CDR3 nucleotides read TGTGCCAGCAGCTTAGGGTCCGGTCTAAGTGAAGCTTTCTTT. Its translation is CASSLGSGLSEAFF.

The V gene is TRBV4-3, the J gene TRBJ2-3, with D possibly matching TRBD1 (5 bases). V was pared by 1 base and J by 1 base, with 6 bases between. This CDR3 comprises 14 residues. Germline V gene sequence: CDR1 LGHNA, CDR2 YSLEER. The CDR3 DNA sequence: TGCGCCAGCAGCCAAGCGACAGGCACAGATACGCAGTATTTT. This gives the protein CASSQATGTDTQYF.

The chain recombines TRBV19 with TRBJ1-5; unclear D gene. CDR3 length: 15 residues. V gave up 2 bases and J gave up 0 bases, with 8 bases separating them. Germline CDR1 is LNHDA and CDR2 is SQIVND (reference sequence). The CDR3 reads CASSISEYSNQPQHF. For the CDR3, the DNA is TGTGCCAGTAGTATATCGGAGTATAGCAATCAGCCCCAGCATTTT. Filled out from reference TRBV19 and TRBJ1-5, the complete variable domain reads DGGITQSPKYLFRKEGQNVTLSCEQNLNHDAMYWYRQDPGQGLRLIYYSQIVNDFQKGDIAEGYSVSREKKESFPLTVTSAQKNPTAFYLCASSISEYSNQPQHFGDGTRLSIL.

The genes are TRBV7-2 and TRBJ2-1, with no clear D. The germline gives CDR1 SGHTA, CDR2 FQGNSA. CDR3 size: 13 residues. V was shortened by 3 bases and J by 0 bases, with 3 bases between the two germline ends. The CDR3: CASSFDSYNEQFF. For the CDR3, the DNA is TGTGCCAGCAGCTTTGACTCCTACAATGAGCAGTTCTTC.

This clone came up a few times. This chain links TRBV28 with TRBJ1-5; maybe TRBD1 (5 bases). Per germline, CDR1 MDHEN and CDR2 SYDVKM. The CDR3 length is 14 residues. V was pared by 5 bases and J by 2 bases, with 10 bases between. The CDR3: CASSPWGGNQPQHF. CDR3 nucleotides: TGTGCCAGCAGTCCTTGGGGCGGCAATCAGCCCCAGCATTTT.

The CDR3 protein is CASSYLDSNEQFF. The DNA of the CDR3 is TGTGCCAGCAGTTACTTGGACAGCAATGAGCAGTTCTTC. The chain is built from TRBV6-5 and TRBJ2-1; tentatively, D is TRBD1 (6 bases). The CDR3 has 13 amino acids. V was shortened by 1 base and J by 6 bases, with 7 bases between the two germline ends. The germline gives CDR1 MNHEY, CDR2 SVGAGI.

The J gene is TRBJ2-7, the V gene TRBV27, with 11 bases matching TRBD1. V trimming: 5 bases; J trimming: 6 bases; junction bases outside the gene matches: 9. Germline CDR1 reads MNHEY; CDR2 reads SMNVEV (reference sequence). The CDR3 loop spans 15 amino acids. CDR3 bases: TGTGCCAGCAGTCCTTCCGGGACAGGGGGAGGCGAGCAGTACTTC. Protein: CASSPSGTGGGEQYF.

The V and J genes are TRBV29-1 and TRBJ2-5, with unresolved D. Germline assignment: CDR1 SQVTM and CDR2 ANQGSEA. There are 14 residues in the CDR3. The ends were cut back, 3 bases at V and 5 bases at J, with 16 bases in the middle. Written as DNA, the CDR3 is TGCAGCGTTGATCCAAGGGCCGGAGACGAGACCCAGTACTTC. Protein sequence: CSVDPRAGDETQYF.

This clone was seen just once. The rearrangement joins TRBV19 to TRBJ1-2, with a tentative D call TRBD1 (5 bases). V lost 8 bases to trimming and J lost 8 bases, with 15 bases between them. CDR1 is LNHDA and CDR2 is SQIVND in the germline V gene (reference sequence). The CDR3 runs 12 residues. In DNA, the CDR3 is TGTGCCAGTGGGGGAGCCGGGGCCGGCTACACCTTC. The encoded protein is CASGGAGAGYTF.

Sample share makes this clone medium-sized. The J gene is TRBJ1-4, the V gene TRBV6-5, with D perhaps TRBD1 (5 bases). The CDR3 totals 15 residues. V was clipped by 0 bases and J by 10 bases, with 15 bases between them. Per germline, CDR1 MNHEY and CDR2 SVGAGI. CDR3 bases: TGTGCCAGCAGTTACTCGACAGAGACTAGGGGAAAACTGTTTTTT. Amino acid sequence: CASSYSTETRGKLFF.

The rearrangement joins TRBV6-5 to TRBJ2-7; the D gene is possibly TRBD1 (5 bases). This CDR3 is built from 11 residues. Germline values: CDR1 MNHEY, CDR2 SVGAGI. V dropped 6 bases and J dropped 6 bases, with 9 bases sitting between them. In DNA form, the CDR3 reads TGTGCCAGCAGCCTCAGGGTCGAGCAGTACTTC. This gives the protein CASSLRVEQYF.

The chain's CDR3 is CASSFNMGETQYF. The CDR3 DNA reads as TGTGCCAGCAGTTTCAATATGGGAGAGACCCAGTACTTC. This chain joins TRBV27 and TRBJ2-5; no definite D call. Trimming shortened V by 3 bases and J by 4 bases, and 9 bases separated the two germline ends. CDR1 is MNHEY, CDR2 SMNVEV, per germline (reference sequence). The CDR3 totals 13 residues.

This clone appeared a single time. The chain links TRBV27 to TRBJ2-3; 7 bases are shared with TRBD1. Germline CDR1 is MNHEY and CDR2 is SMNVEV (reference sequence). V shed 2 bases, J shed 4 bases, and the junction held 6 bases outside the gene matches. The CDR3 is 15 amino acids. This chain's CDR3 is CASSLTGVPPDTQYF. CDR3 DNA: TGTGCCAGCAGTTTAACAGGGGTTCCCCCAGATACGCAGTATTTT.